This T cell receptor beta chain was documented in a study of T cell repertoires in cytomegalovirus infection. TCRdb reprocessed the reads with MiXCR, giving one entry per CDR3 protein. The sample carries some 390,000 distinct CDR3 sequences, over 15% recorded once. This clonotype was observed many times. Trimming removed 6 bases from V and 8 bases from J; junction bases left unmatched: 7. The CDR3 spans 14 residues. Germline V lookup: CDR1 MDHEN, CDR2 SYDVKM. The TCR originated in a human donor in good health (CMV status not recorded). Some clones in this sample may be carry-over from other donors' samples. The V call is TRBV28, the J call TRBJ1-4, with 9 nucleotides matching TRBD1. The sample was PBMCs. CDR3 loop: CASRTGGRGEKLFF. CDR3 nucleotides: TGTGCCAGCAGAACAGGGGGCCGGGGGGAAAAACTGTTTTTT.